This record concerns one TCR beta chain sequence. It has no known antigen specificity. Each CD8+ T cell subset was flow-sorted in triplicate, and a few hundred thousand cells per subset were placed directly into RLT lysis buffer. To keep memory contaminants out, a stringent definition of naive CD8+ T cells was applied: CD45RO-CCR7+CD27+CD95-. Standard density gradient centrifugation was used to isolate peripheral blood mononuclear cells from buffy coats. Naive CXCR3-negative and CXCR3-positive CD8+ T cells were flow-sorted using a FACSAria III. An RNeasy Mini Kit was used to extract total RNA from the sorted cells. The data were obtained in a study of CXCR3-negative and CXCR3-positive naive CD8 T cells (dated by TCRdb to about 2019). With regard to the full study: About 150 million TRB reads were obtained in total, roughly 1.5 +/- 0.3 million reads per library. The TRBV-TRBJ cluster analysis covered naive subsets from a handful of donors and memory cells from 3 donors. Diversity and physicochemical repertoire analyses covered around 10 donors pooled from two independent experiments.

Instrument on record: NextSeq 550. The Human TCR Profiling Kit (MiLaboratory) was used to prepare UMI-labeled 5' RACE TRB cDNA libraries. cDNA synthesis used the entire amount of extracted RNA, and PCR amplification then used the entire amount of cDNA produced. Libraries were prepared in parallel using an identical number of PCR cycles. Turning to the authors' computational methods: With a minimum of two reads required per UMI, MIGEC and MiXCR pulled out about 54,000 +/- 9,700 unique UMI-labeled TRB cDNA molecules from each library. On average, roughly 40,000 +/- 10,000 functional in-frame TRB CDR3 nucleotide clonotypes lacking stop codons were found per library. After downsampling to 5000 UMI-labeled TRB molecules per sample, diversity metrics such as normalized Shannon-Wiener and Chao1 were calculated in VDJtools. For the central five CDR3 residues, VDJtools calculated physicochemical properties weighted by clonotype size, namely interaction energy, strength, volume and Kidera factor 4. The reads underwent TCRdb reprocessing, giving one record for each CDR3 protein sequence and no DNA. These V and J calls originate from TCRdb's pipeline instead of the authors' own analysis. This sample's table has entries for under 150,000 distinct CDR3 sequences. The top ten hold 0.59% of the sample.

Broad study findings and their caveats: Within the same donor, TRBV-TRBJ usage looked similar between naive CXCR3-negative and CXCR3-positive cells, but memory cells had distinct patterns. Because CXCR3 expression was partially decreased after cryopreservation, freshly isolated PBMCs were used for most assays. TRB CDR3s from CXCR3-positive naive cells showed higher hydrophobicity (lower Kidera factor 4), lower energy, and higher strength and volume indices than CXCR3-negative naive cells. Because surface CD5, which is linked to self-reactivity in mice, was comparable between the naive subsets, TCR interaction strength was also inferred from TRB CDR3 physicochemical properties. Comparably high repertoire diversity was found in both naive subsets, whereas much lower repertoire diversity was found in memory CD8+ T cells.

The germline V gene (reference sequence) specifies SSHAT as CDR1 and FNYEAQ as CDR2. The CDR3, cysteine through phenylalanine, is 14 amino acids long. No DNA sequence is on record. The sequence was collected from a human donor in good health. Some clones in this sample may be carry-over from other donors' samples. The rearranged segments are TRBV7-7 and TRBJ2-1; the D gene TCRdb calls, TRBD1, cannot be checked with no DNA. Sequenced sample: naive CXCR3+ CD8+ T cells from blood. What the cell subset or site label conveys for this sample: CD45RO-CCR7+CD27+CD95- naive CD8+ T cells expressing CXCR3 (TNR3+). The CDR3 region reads CASSDNTGGNEQFF.